The present entry profiles one T cell receptor beta chain with its context. This entry belongs to a study of blood T cell repertoires in COVID-19. Clones were sequenced by immunoSEQ multiplex PCR, and TCRdb holds only the in-frame ones, with some missing. The table shows some 290,000 clones, with around 89% occurring only once. CDR3 length: 15 residues. V dropped 4 bases and J dropped 4 bases, with 16 bases sitting between them. Germline V gene lookup returns CDR1 LGHNA and CDR2 YSLEER. This TCR was sampled from a woman between 35 and 50 years old with COVID-19, enrolled during active disease. This chain joins TRBV4-3 and TRBJ1-1, with a tentative D call TRBD1 (5 bases). Material for sequencing was peripheral blood. The CDR3 protein is CASSPRVGGGTEAFF. The CDR3 DNA reads TGCGCCAGCAGCCCTAGGGTCGGGGGTGGCACTGAAGCTTTCTTT.